These T cell receptor beta chains were read from a single sample in a study of cytomegalovirus exposure and HLA in healthy donors. Measured with immunoSEQ multiplex PCR; TCRdb has only the in-frame clones, and not every one. The sample consists of roughly 130,000 clones, about 8.5% of them appearing once. The sample taken for sequencing was PBMCs. The receptors come from a man aged 35 to 55 in good health and CMV-seronegative. CDR3s include the opening cysteine and the closing phenylalanine or tryptophan. The order of the fields is clone size, V gene, D gene, CDR3 length, J gene, CDR3 DNA, CDR3 protein. D genes are given only for firm matches. Size values are once, few and many counts, or a class for expanded clones, and some rows have none.

few	TRBV19	NA	13	TRBJ2-1	TGTGCCAGCCGGGGGGCCTCCTACAATGAGCAGTTCTTC	CASRGASYNEQFF
NA	TRBV6-1	TRBD1	15	TRBJ2-5	TGTGCCAGCACCGATCCAGGGGGCTCTGGGGAGACCCAGTACTTC	CASTDPGGSGETQYF
few	TRBV30	NA	14	TRBJ1-3	TGTGCCTGGAAAGAAGCAGGTGCTGGGAACACCATATATTTT	CAWKEAGAGNTIYF
few	TRBV5-8	NA	14	TRBJ1-3	TGTGCCAGCAGCTTGGTTAGCTCTGGAAACACCATATATTTT	CASSLVSSGNTIYF
NA	TRBV19	NA	15	TRBJ2-1	TGTGCCAGTGCCGCCTTGACCCAAGGCGGGGATGAGCAGTTCTTC	CASAALTQGGDEQFF
few	TRBV14	TRBD2	13	TRBJ2-1	TGTGCCAGCAGCCAAGATTGGGGGGGGGTGCAGTTCTTC	CASSQDWGGVQFF
NA	TRBV4-3	NA	16	TRBJ1-6	TGCGCCAGCAGCCAAGGTTATCGACAGATCAATTCACCCCTCCACTTT	CASSQGYRQINSPLHF
few	TRBV15	NA	13	TRBJ1-6	TGTGCCACCAGCAGAGATGAGGAATCACCCCTCCACTTT	CATSRDEESPLHF
NA	TRBV6-5	NA	10	TRBJ1-1	TGTGCCAGCAGTCCGTTCGAAGCTTTCTTT	CASSPFEAFF
few	TRBV10-3	TRBD2	17	TRBJ2-2	TGTGCCATCAGTGCTGGGAGGGGTCGGACGAACACCGGGGAGCTGTTTTTT	CAISAGRGRTNTGELFF
NA	TRBV6-5	TRBD1	15	TRBJ2-2	TGTGCCAGCGGTAGGGAACAGGGGGCAACCGGGGAGCTGTTTTTT	CASGREQGATGELFF
NA	TRBV5-1	NA	13	TRBJ2-7	TGCGCCAGCAGGACAGGGACTTACTACGAGCAGTACTTC	CASRTGTYYEQYF
NA	TRBV10-3	NA	13	TRBJ1-5	TGTGCCATCAGTCTCGAGAGCAATCAGCCCCAGCATTTT	CAISLESNQPQHF
few	TRBV6-6	NA	15	TRBJ2-7	TGTGCCAGCAGTTACGGTACAGGAATATCCTACGAGCAGTACTTC	CASSYGTGISYEQYF
NA	TRBV9	NA	15	TRBJ2-5	TGTGCCAGCAGCGTAGATTCGCTAGGTCAAGAGACCCAGTACTTC	CASSVDSLGQETQYF
NA	TRBV9	NA	13	TRBJ2-1	TGTGCCAGCAGCGTATGGGACTCCGTAGAGCAGTTCTTC	CASSVWDSVEQFF
few	TRBV6-1	TRBD1	16	TRBJ2-3	TGTGCCAGCAGTGTAGAGGGACAGGGGGCAACAGATACGCAGTATTTT	CASSVEGQGATDTQYF
few	TRBV7-2	TRBD1	15	TRBJ2-7	TGTGCCAGCAGCTTAGCGACAGGGGATTACTACGAGCAGTACTTC	CASSLATGDYYEQYF
NA	TRBV28	TRBD1	17	TRBJ1-3	TGTGCCAGCGGATCCGTCCTTCAGGGGGCGAGGGGAAACACCATATATTTT	CASGSVLQGARGNTIYF
NA	TRBV6-5	TRBD1	15	TRBJ2-4	TGTGCCAGCGGGCAGGGGCGCGCACAGGGGAACATTCAGTACTTC	CASGQGRAQGNIQYF
few	TRBV30	TRBD1	13	TRBJ1-2	TGTGCCTGGAGTGGGCCGACAGGGGATGGCTACACCTTC	CAWSGPTGDGYTF
few	TRBV19	TRBD1	15	TRBJ2-2	TGTGCCAGTAGTATTTGGACAGGGGTCACCGGGGAGCTGTTTTTT	CASSIWTGVTGELFF
few	TRBV5-1	NA	15	TRBJ2-1	TGCGCCAGCAGCCCAGGGGTCCTGATGGGCGATGAGCAGTTCTTC	CASSPGVLMGDEQFF
many	TRBV4-1	NA	14	TRBJ2-3	TGCGCCAGCAGCCTTAGAGGAGGTCCAAATACGCAGTATTTT	CASSLRGGPNTQYF
NA	TRBV27	TRBD1	15	TRBJ2-5	TGTGCCAGCAGTTCGGGGACAGGGGGCGTGGAGACCCAGTACTTC	CASSSGTGGVETQYF
NA	TRBV9	NA	14	TRBJ2-5	TGTGCCAGCAGCCCCCCCCCGGGAGAAGAGACCCAGTACTTC	CASSPPPGEETQYF
NA	TRBV19	TRBD1	14	TRBJ2-2	TGTGCCAGTAGTGGGACAGGGAGGACCGGGGAGCTGTTTTTT	CASSGTGRTGELFF
NA	TRBV2	NA	13	TRBJ1-1	TGTGCCAGCATATGGGGCAGTAACACTGAAGCTTTCTTT	CASIWGSNTEAFF
few	TRBV5-6	TRBD2	15	TRBJ2-7	TGTGCCAGCAGCTTGTGGGGGACTAGCATCTACGAGCAGTACTTC	CASSLWGTSIYEQYF
NA	TRBV5-4	NA	15	TRBJ2-2	TGTGCCAGCAGCTTGGGGACTTCGAACACCGGGGAGCTGTTTTTT	CASSLGTSNTGELFF
NA	TRBV11-2	NA	16	TRBJ2-5	TGTGCCAGCAGCTTAACTACTTGGGACACCCAAGAGACCCAGTACTTC	CASSLTTWDTQETQYF
few	TRBV7-9	NA	13	TRBJ2-7	TGTGCCAGCACCCCTAGACTCAGCTACGAGCAGTACTTC	CASTPRLSYEQYF
few	TRBV7-9	NA	18	TRBJ1-6	TGTGCCAGCAGCTTAGTCGCGGGGACTGGGGGTGGTAATTCACCCCTCCACTTT	CASSLVAGTGGGNSPLHF
few	TRBV19	NA	13	TRBJ1-2	TGTGCCAGTACCCCGCTCGGGATCTATGGCTACACCTTC	CASTPLGIYGYTF
few	TRBV5-1	TRBD1	17	TRBJ1-2	TGCGCCAGCAGCTACCGGGACAGGGTATTCGGGGGCTATGGCTACACCTTC	CASSYRDRVFGGYGYTF
NA	TRBV6-4	NA	13	TRBJ2-3	TGTGCCAGCAGTGAAATGGGGGGAGATACGCAGTATTTT	CASSEMGGDTQYF
few	TRBV6-6	NA	15	TRBJ1-3	TGTGCCAGCAGTTACGGGGGACACCCTGGAAACACCATATATTTT	CASSYGGHPGNTIYF
few	TRBV4-1	TRBD1	15	TRBJ2-5	TGCGCCAGCAGCCTGGGACAGGGGTACCAAGAGACCCAGTACTTC	CASSLGQGYQETQYF
NA	TRBV10-3	TRBD2	14	TRBJ2-7	TGTGCCATCAGTACTAGCGGGGGGGCTCGCGAGCAGTACTTC	CAISTSGGAREQYF
NA	TRBV9	TRBD1	14	TRBJ2-1	TGTGCCAGCAGCGTAGGGACAGGGGGTACTGAGCAGTTCTTC	CASSVGTGGTEQFF
few	TRBV4-1	NA	16	TRBJ1-6	TGCGCCAGCAGCCAAGAAGTGAGCTCCTATAATTCACCCCTCCACTTT	CASSQEVSSYNSPLHF
NA	TRBV2	TRBD1	16	TRBJ1-5	TGTGCCAGCAGTCCACGGACAGGGTTTAGCAATCAGCCCCAGCATTTT	CASSPRTGFSNQPQHF
NA	TRBV7-6	NA	13	TRBJ2-7	TGTGCCAGCAGCCTTGGGGGGGACAACGAGCAGTACTTC	CASSLGGDNEQYF
NA	TRBV6-5	TRBD1	13	TRBJ1-2	TGTGCCAGCAGAAGGACAGGGGGGTATGGCTACACCTTC	CASRRTGGYGYTF
NA	TRBV6-5	NA	16	TRBJ1-5	TGTGCCAGCAGTTGGCTGCCGGGTAAGGGCAATCAGCCCCAGCATTTT	CASSWLPGKGNQPQHF
few	TRBV5-6	NA	13	TRBJ1-2	TGTGCCAGCAGCTTAACAGGAGTTCCTGGCTACACCTTC	CASSLTGVPGYTF
NA	TRBV30	TRBD1	15	TRBJ2-5	TGTGCCTGGAGCGTAGGGACAGGGTCTCGGCAGACCCAGTACTTC	CAWSVGTGSRQTQYF
many	TRBV6-6	NA	10	TRBJ1-1	TGTGCCAGCAGCCAAGCGGAAGCTTTCTTT	CASSQAEAFF
few	TRBV4-1	TRBD2	16	TRBJ2-3	TGCGCCAGCAGCCAAACCCTAGCGGGGGGGCTTGATACGCAGTATTTT	CASSQTLAGGLDTQYF
few	TRBV6-1	TRBD1	13	TRBJ1-4	TGTGCCAGCAGTTGGGGACAGGACGAAAAACTGTTTTTT	CASSWGQDEKLFF
few	TRBV19	TRBD2	17	TRBJ2-3	TGTGCCAGTAGTATCAGCGGGGGCTACGCTCGCACAGATACGCAGTATTTT	CASSISGGYARTDTQYF
few	TRBV6-4	NA	13	TRBJ1-1	TGTGCCAGCAAATCCCAGATTAACACTGAAGCTTTCTTT	CASKSQINTEAFF